This T cell receptor (beta chain) was sequenced during a study of blood T cell repertoires in COVID-19 (dated by TCRdb to the early 2020s). Broadly, across the study: Samples covering the acute and convalescent phases of COVID-19 were provided by collaborators in the United States, Italy and Spain. The prospective study material was composed of cDNA or gDNA derived from T cells, B-cell-depleted T cells, or PBMCs. Deeply sampled blood TCRbeta repertoires from subjects exposed to, actively infected with, or recovered from COVID-19 were included in the dataset. The repertoires were made available in a free public database intended to serve as a resource for research on the immune response to SARS-CoV-2. The samples were drawn from two sources: the first 160 participants of the ongoing ImmuneRACE study, and 1,254 subjects contributed by 6 global collaborators. Sample metadata almost always included a de-identified subject ID, COVID-19 status, age in years and sex. Where HLA class I and class II types were available, the types were taken from metadata supplied by the sample provider, not from assay-based typing.

In Seattle, one collaborating source enrolled patients while the infection was active and tracked those patients longitudinally over the course of disease. The collaborating institutions used their own protocols to collect whole blood in K2EDTA tubes. For TCRbeta analysis, collaborators shipped samples as frozen whole blood, isolated PBMCs, or DNA extracted from either of those sample types. Paper-wide results and their limitations: How much clinical and demographic metadata was included differed by source and by participant, and the metadata was provided uncurated.

This clone was recorded a few times. No antigen is known for it. No much larger clonotype is one base removed from it; base qualities were not supplied. TCRbeta CDR3 regions were amplified from genomic DNA by means of the immunoSEQ Assay, a bias-controlled multiplex PCR. Turning to the authors' computational methods: The number of nucleated cells in each sample was estimated by amplification of reference gene primers within the assay. To quantify the absolute abundance of each unique TCRbeta CDR3 rearrangement, sequence reads were collapsed and filtered. For each sample, productive Simpson clonality was calculated as the square root of Simpson's diversity index over productive rearrangements. Imported from immuneACCESS, the table was reduced by TCRdb to in-frame sequences with V and J called. These copies leave out some clones; in studies compared against another copy, an unresolved V gene accounts for under half, and the cause of the remainder is not known. The DNA gave D and trimming, while V, J and clone size come from that table. The sample yields about 170,000 clones; approximately 86% were counted once. The ten biggest clones cover under 3% of the sample.

From V the trimming removes 0 bases and from J it removes 4 bases, while the gene matches leave 1 base of the junction unaccounted for. Measured from the cysteine to the phenylalanine, the CDR3 is 15 residues long. Only CDR3 DNA is held: 45 bases, read in frame from base 1. CDR1 MRHNA and CDR2 SNTAGT were looked up in the germline V gene. Recombination linked TRBV6-4 to TRBJ2-3; a stretch of 10 junction bases matches TRBD2. Sequencing input: peripheral blood. This receptor was identified in a woman of 80 years or more with COVID-19, enrolled during active disease. The CDR3 region has the sequence CASSDSAGGPDTQYF. The nucleotide sequence is TGTGCCAGCAGTGACTCAGCGGGAGGGCCAGATACGCAGTATTTT.